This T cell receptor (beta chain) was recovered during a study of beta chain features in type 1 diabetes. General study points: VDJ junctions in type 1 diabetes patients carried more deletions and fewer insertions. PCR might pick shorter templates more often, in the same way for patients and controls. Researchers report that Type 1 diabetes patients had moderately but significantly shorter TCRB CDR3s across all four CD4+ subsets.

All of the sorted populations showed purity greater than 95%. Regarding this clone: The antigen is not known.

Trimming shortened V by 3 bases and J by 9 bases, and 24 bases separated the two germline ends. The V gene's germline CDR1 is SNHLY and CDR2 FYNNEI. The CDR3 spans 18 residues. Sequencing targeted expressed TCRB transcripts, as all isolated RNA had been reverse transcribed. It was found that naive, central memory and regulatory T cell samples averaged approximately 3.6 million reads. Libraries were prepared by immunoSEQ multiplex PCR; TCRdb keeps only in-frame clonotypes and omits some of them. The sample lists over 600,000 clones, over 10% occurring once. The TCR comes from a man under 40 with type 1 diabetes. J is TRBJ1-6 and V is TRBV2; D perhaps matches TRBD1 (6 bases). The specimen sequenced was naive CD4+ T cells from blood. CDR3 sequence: CASSELRTASFVRSPLHF. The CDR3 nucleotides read TGTGCCAGCAGTGAGTTACGGACAGCTTCCTTCGTACGTTCACCCCTCCACTTT. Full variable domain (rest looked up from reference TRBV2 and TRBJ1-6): EPEVTQTPSHQVTQMGQEVILRCVPISNHLYFYWYRQILGQKVEFLVSFYNNEISEKSEIFDDQFSVERPDGSNFTLKIRSTKLEDSAMYFCASSELRTASFVRSPLHFGNGTRLTVT.